The clone carrying this T cell receptor beta chain occurred a few times. These data belong to a study of sequential checkpoint blockade in melanoma. Study-level information: Both treatment sequences were followed by maintenance nivolumab.

Produced via immunoSEQ multiplex PCR; TCRdb's table is partial and in-frame only. The table has about 17,000 clones, roughly 72% seen once. Treatment defined: randomized to nivolumab then ipilimumab (arm A) or the reverse (arm B). DNA-damaging chemotherapy had not been given to any patient beforehand. The receptor was derived from a human donor with melanoma. The sequences come from CD8+ T cells sorted from blood (inferred from file names), collected from a patient given nivolumab and ipilimumab in sequence.

Here the CDR3 reads CASSPRGYEQYF. CDR3 sequence (DNA): TGTGCCAGCAGCCCTCGAGGCTACGAGCAGTACTTC. V usage is TRBV7-9 and J usage is TRBJ2-7, with unresolved D. Trimming left V 5 bases short and J 3 bases short, with 8 bases between. CDR1 is SEHNR, CDR2 FQNEAQ, per germline (reference sequence). The CDR3 totals 12 residues.